The rows below give T cell receptor beta chains drawn from one sample of a study of identical twins. TCRdb ran MiXCR on the 5' RACE reads and lists one entry per CDR3 protein. The sample consists of about 890,000 distinct CDR3 sequences, approximately 13% of them appearing once. The data also belong to a second study, concerning yellow fever vaccine responses in identical twins.

The sample taken for sequencing was PBMCs. The receptors here all came from a woman under 30 in good health. The CDR3 runs from the conserved cysteine through the conserved F or W. The D gene is left open where the match is weak. Clone size appears in some rows only: once, few, many, or a class for an expanded clone.

V,size,D,J,CDR3,DNA
TRBV11-2,few,TRBD2,TRBJ2-1,CASSFAETSGGRAEQFF,TGTGCCAGCAGCTTTGCCGAGACTAGCGGGGGGAGGGCTGAGCAGTTCTTC
TRBV5-1,many,.,TRBJ1-5,CASSSIGGNQPQHF,TGCGCCAGCAGCTCGATCGGAGGCAATCAGCCCCAGCATTTT
TRBV6-2/TRBV6-3,few,.,TRBJ2-7,CASSYSLSMSSYEQYF,TGTGCCAGCAGCTACTCACTATCCATGAGCTCCTACGAGCAGTACTTC
TRBV7-9,.,.,TRBJ1-1,CASSAWDTSTEAFF,TGTGCCAGCAGCGCCTGGGACACATCCACTGAAGCTTTCTTT
TRBV6-5,few,.,TRBJ1-1,CASSSPTEFTNTEAFF,TGTGCCAGCAGTTCCCCGACAGAGTTCACGAACACTGAAGCTTTCTTT
TRBV29-1,few,.,TRBJ2-7,CSVHSPGEQYF,TGCAGCGTTCACTCACCAGGGGAGCAGTACTTC
TRBV28,few,TRBD2,TRBJ2-5,CASSSGGLVPETQYF,TGTGCCAGCAGTTCGGGTGGACTAGTCCCAGAGACCCAGTACTTC
TRBV5-5,few,TRBD1,TRBJ2-2,CASSGRQGANTGELFF,TGTGCCAGCAGCGGCCGACAGGGGGCGAACACCGGGGAGCTGTTTTTT
TRBV6-5,many,.,TRBJ1-5,CASSYSAVGNQPQHF,TGTGCCAGCAGTTACTCAGCAGTAGGCAATCAGCCCCAGCATTTT
TRBV3-1,.,TRBD2,TRBJ2-1,CASCQEGTSGVYNEQFF,TGTGCCAGCTGCCAAGAAGGGACTAGCGGAGTATACAATGAGCAGTTCTTC
TRBV4-1,.,.,TRBJ2-1,CASSQGQGGWEQFF,TGCGCCAGCAGCCAAGGGCAGGGAGGATGGGAGCAGTTCTTC
TRBV7-9,.,.,TRBJ2-7,CASSLGDFSSYEQYF,TGTGCCAGCAGCTTGGGGGACTTCAGCTCCTACGAGCAGTACTTC
TRBV11-2,.,.,TRBJ2-3,CASSLGSVGTGDTQYF,TGTGCCAGCAGCTTAGGGTCAGTCGGAACGGGGGATACGCAGTATTTT
TRBV20-1,.,.,TRBJ1-1,CSAISYLGAFF,TGCAGTGCCATCTCTTACCTCGGGGCTTTCTTT
TRBV7-3,few,TRBD2,TRBJ2-1,CASNSWGGNNEQFF,TGTGCCAGCAACTCCTGGGGGGGGAACAATGAGCAGTTCTTC
TRBV9,.,TRBD2,TRBJ2-3,CASSVVSSGRSTDTQYF,TGTGCCAGCAGCGTAGTCTCTAGCGGGAGGTCCACAGATACGCAGTATTTT
TRBV25-1,few,TRBD2,TRBJ2-1,CASSSGGATNEQFF,TGTGCCAGCAGCAGCGGGGGGGCGACGAATGAGCAGTTCTTC
TRBV5-8,.,.,TRBJ2-7,CASGPRDWYF,TGTGCCAGCGGACCCCGGGACTGGTATTTC